The present entry profiles one TCR beta chain with its context. Specified time point: pre-sensitization, week 0. Regarding treatment: therapeutic diphenylcyclopropenone sensitization with weekly scalp DPC. This sample is drawn from a study of human T cells and chemical hapten exposure. TCRdb re-called the RACE reads through MiXCR, storing one row per CDR3 protein. Seen here are around 180,000 distinct CDR3 sequences, under 35% observed once, and the top ten hold about 2.8%. Sample: whole blood, taken in connection with sensitization to the hapten diphenylcyclopropenone (DPC). The sequence derives from a woman aged 25 to 39 with alopecia areata. Some clones in this sample may be carry-over from other donors' samples.

The CDR3 DNA sequence: TGTGCCAGCAGCTTAGGTACAGGGCGAGACACCGGGGAGCTGTTTTTT. It translates to CASSLGTGRDTGELFF. The chain recombines TRBV7-9 with TRBJ2-2, with D tentatively TRBD1 (6 bases). The CDR3 runs 16 residues. V lost 1 base to trimming and J lost 3 bases, with 12 bases between them. CDR1 is SEHNR and CDR2 is FQNEAQ in the germline V gene (reference sequence).